This entry features one T cell receptor beta chain sequence. Sequencing used immunoSEQ multiplex PCR; TCRdb keeps in-frame clones, though not all of them. The top ten clones hold 9.8% of a sample with 160,000 or so clones, around 84% of them seen once. This sample is drawn from a study of blood T cell repertoires in COVID-19. Study-level background: Acute and convalescent COVID-19 specimens originated in the United States, Italy and Spain.

This TCR was recovered from a woman aged 50 to 65 with acute or convalescent COVID-19. Sequenced input: peripheral blood.

The DNA for the CDR3 is TGTGCCAGCAGCGGCTGGGCTGTTGGGAGCAATCAGCCCCAGCATTTT. Its protein is CASSGWAVGSNQPQHF. V usage is TRBV27 and J usage is TRBJ1-5; D gene ambiguous. The V gene's germline CDR1 is MNHEY and CDR2 SMNVEV (reference sequence). The V gene lost 6 bases and the J gene lost 1 base, with 16 bases spanning the gap. The CDR3 consists of 16 residues.